One and the same sample provided the 20 T cell receptor beta chains below, sequenced in a study of cytomegalovirus exposure and HLA in healthy donors. The PCR ran on 60 Vbeta and 13 Jbeta primers. Clones were sequenced by immunoSEQ multiplex PCR, and TCRdb holds only the in-frame ones, with some missing. The top ten clones hold just over 1.4% of a sample with 210,000 or so clones, 65% to 90% of them seen once. Sample: PBMCs. The receptors originated from a girl aged 5 to 17 in good health and CMV-seronegative.

This clone was found once. V usage is TRBV5-4 and J usage is TRBJ2-5, with 9 bases that match TRBD1. The tail of the sequence fits TRBJ2-7 better, so the J call may be wrong. The CDR3 totals 14 residues. Germline V gives CDR1 SGHNT, CDR2 YYREEE (reference sequence). The CDR3 region is CASSRTGEAYEQYF. The CDR3 DNA is TGTGCCAGCAGTAGGACAGGGGAGGCCTACGAGCAGTACTTC.

The chain joins TRBV4-1 to TRBJ2-1; D remains unclear. With 3 bases removed from V and 11 bases from J, the gap between germline ends came to 8 bases. Per germline, CDR1 MGHRA and CDR2 YSYEKL. This CDR3 has 11 amino acids. The CDR3 reads CASSQATKQFF. The CDR3 coding sequence is TGCGCCAGCAGCCAGGCAACCAAGCAGTTCTTC.

This clone has just a few counts. V gene TRBV5-1 combines with J gene TRBJ2-2; no reliable D call. This CDR3 comprises 15 residues. The V gene lost 1 base and the J gene lost 5 bases, with 12 bases spanning the gap. The V gene's germline CDR1 is SGHRS and CDR2 YFSETQ. In nucleotides, the CDR3 is TGCGCCAGCAGCTTGTGGCAGTTGGAGACCGGGGAGCTGTTTTTT. Translated, it gives CASSLWQLETGELFF.

The V and J genes are TRBV18 and TRBJ2-7; perhaps TRBD2 as D (7 bases). The CDR3 is made up of 13 amino acids. From germline, CDR1 is KGHSH and CDR2 LQKENI. V lost 6 bases to trimming and J lost 5 bases, with 14 bases between them. The DNA of the CDR3 is TGTGCCAGCTCCCTTGCGGGGGCTAACGAGCAGTACTTC. It specifies CASSLAGANEQYF.

The chain employs TRBV27 and TRBJ2-1, with D unclear. The CDR3 is 15 residues long. V dropped 1 base and J dropped 0 bases, with 7 bases sitting between them. The germline CDR1 and CDR2 sequences are MNHEY and SMNVEV (reference sequence). The CDR3 DNA follows: TGTGCCAGCAGTTTATACTGGAGCTCCTACAATGAGCAGTTCTTC. Encoded protein: CASSLYWSSYNEQFF.

This chain joins TRBV28 and TRBJ1-1, with 11 nucleotides matching TRBD1. The length of the CDR3 is 15 residues. CDR1 is MDHEN, CDR2 SYDVKM, per germline. V lost 6 bases to trimming and J lost 11 bases; unmatched junction nucleotides: 14. CDR3 in amino acids: CASRIPGGTGGEAFF. The CDR3 DNA reads as TGTGCCAGCAGGATCCCCGGTGGGACAGGGGGTGAGGCTTTCTTT.

The gene calls are TRBV18 and TRBJ2-7, with 10 bases lining up with TRBD1. CDR3 length equals 15 residues. Germline V lookup: CDR1 KGHSH, CDR2 LQKENI. Trimming at V came to 3 bases and at J to 2 bases, leaving 4 bases not matched to a gene. Here the CDR3 DNA reads TGTGCCAGCTCACCTTTGGGACAGGGGACCTACGAGCAGTACTTC. Translated: CASSPLGQGTYEQYF.

This sequence joins TRBV6-5 and TRBJ2-1; no clear D gene. The CDR3 consists of 14 residues. The germline V gene encodes CDR1 MNHEY and CDR2 SVGAGI. V was trimmed by 3 bases and J by 8 bases, leaving 14 bases between them. CDR3 sequence (DNA): TGTGCCAGCAGTTATAGCTCATTTGGGTATGAGCAGTTCTTC. It codes for CASSYSSFGYEQFF.

This chain uses TRBV29-1 with TRBJ2-1, with TRBD1 identical over 7 bases. V lost 5 bases and J lost 8; bases outside the gene matches: 15. The CDR3 contains 15 residues. CDR1 SQVTM and CDR2 ANQGSEA come from the germline V gene. The CDR3: CSVRLALTGSDEQFF. CDR3 sequence (DNA): TGCAGCGTTCGCCTCGCATTGACAGGGTCGGATGAGCAGTTCTTC.

Regarding this clone: The identical CDR3 is also encoded by other nucleotide sequences in the sample. The rearrangement uses TRBV18 and TRBJ2-7; D call uncertain. The V gene lost 4 bases and the J gene lost 2 bases, with 9 bases spanning the gap. CDR1 and CDR2 (germline): KGHSH, LQKENI. CDR3 length: 13 residues. The DNA of the CDR3 is TGTGCCAGCTCACGAGGTCTGACCTACGAGCAGTACTTC. Translating it yields CASSRGLTYEQYF.

The CDR3 DNA reads as TGTGCCAGCAGTGATAGACAGGATCATGGCTACACCTTC. This sequence encodes CASSDRQDHGYTF. The chain joins TRBV25-1 to TRBJ1-2, with D possibly TRBD1 on 6 matching bases. The V gene's germline CDR1 is MGHDK and CDR2 SYGVNS. The CDR3 sequence is 13 residues long. Trimming took 3 bases from V and 6 from J, leaving 11 bases between them.

V gene TRBV11-2 combines with J gene TRBJ2-7; a possible D gene is TRBD2 (5 bases). The germline V and J ends were trimmed by 0 bases and 3 bases, with 21 bases remaining between them. This CDR3 comprises 18 residues. Germline values: CDR1 SGHAT, CDR2 FQNNGV. CDR3 region: CASSLDYIRGVGIYEQYF. The CDR3, as DNA: TGTGCCAGCAGCTTAGATTATATCCGGGGAGTTGGAATCTACGAGCAGTACTTC.

The chain is built from TRBV18 and TRBJ2-7; 8 nucleotides align to TRBD1. CDR1 is KGHSH, CDR2 LQKENI, per germline. Trimming at V came to 4 bases and at J to 5 bases, leaving 7 bases not matched to a gene. This CDR3 region has 14 residues. The CDR3 nucleotides are TGTGCCAGCTCACAGTCGCAGGGGGCTAACGAGCAGTACTTC. This gives the protein CASSQSQGANEQYF.

This clone was picked up a small number of times. V usage is TRBV4-3 and J usage is TRBJ1-3; tentatively, D is TRBD1 (6 bases). CDR1 and CDR2 (germline): LGHNA, YSLEER. The CDR3 is 20 residues long. V was cut by 0 bases and J by 0 bases, with 21 bases left in between. The CDR3 here is CASSQDDAQGFSSSGNTIYF. The CDR3 nucleotides read TGCGCCAGCAGCCAAGATGATGCACAGGGCTTCTCGAGCTCTGGAAACACCATATATTTT.

The chain combines TRBV5-6 with TRBJ2-3; a weak D match, TRBD1 (6 bases). V lost 2 bases to trimming and J lost 14 bases, with 18 bases between them. The CDR3 contains 13 residues. CDR1 and CDR2 (germline): SGHDT, YYEEEE. The CDR3 spells CASSLLQGKVTYF. CDR3 nucleotide sequence: TGTGCCAGCAGCTTACTACAGGGAAAAGTAACGTATTTT.

The chain links TRBV7-9 to TRBJ1-1, with 8 bases lining up with TRBD1. The CDR3 has 17 amino acids. CDR1 and CDR2 (germline): SEHNR, FQNEAQ (reference sequence). The trim removed 1 base at V and 0 bases at J, leaving 7 bases unmatched. The CDR3 nucleotides are TGTGCCAGCAGCTTAGGTGAAACAGGGGGAATGAACACTGAAGCTTTCTTT. Translated, it gives CASSLGETGGMNTEAFF.

The CDR3 DNA reads TGTGCCAGCAGCTTGGGACAGGGTGCCGAAAAACTGTTTTTT. Translating gives CASSLGQGAEKLFF. V gene TRBV7-9 combines with J gene TRBJ1-4, with 9 nucleotides matching TRBD1. With 3 bases clipped from V and 8 bases from J, the junction kept 4 bases outside the gene matches. Looked up from germline, CDR1 is SEHNR and CDR2 is FQNEAQ (reference sequence). The CDR3 is 14 residues long.

The chain has TRBV5-4 and TRBJ2-7; 9 bases are shared with TRBD1. The CDR3 has 15 residues. Germline V gene lookup returns CDR1 SGHNT and CDR2 YYREEE (reference sequence). The V and J ends lost 3 bases and 5 bases, in that order; junction bases with no gene match: 9. The DNA for the CDR3 is TGTGCCAGCAGCTCCCGGGGGACAGGGTCTCACGAGCAGTACTTC. It translates to CASSSRGTGSHEQYF.

This clone was observed once. The chain combines TRBV5-5 with TRBJ2-3; D possibly corresponds to TRBD2 (5 bases). Germline loops: CDR1 SGHKS, CDR2 YYEKEE (reference sequence). Between the trimmed V and J ends, which lost 0 bases and 6 bases, there was a span of 11 bases. This CDR3 contains 14 residues. The CDR3 DNA reads TGTGCCAGCAGCTTGGCCGGTCGGGATGATACGCAGTATTTT. Translating it yields CASSLAGRDDTQYF. Together with reference TRBV5-5 and TRBJ2-3, the CDR3 gives the full variable domain: DAGVTQSPTHLIKTRGQQVTLRCSPISGHKSVSWYQQVLGQGPQFIFQYYEKEERGRGNFPDRFSARQFPNYSSELNVNALLLGDSALYLCASSLAGRDDTQYFGPGTRLTVL.

In this sample, this clone turned up a few times. J is TRBJ1-2 and V is TRBV2, with a tentative D call TRBD1 (5 bases). The CDR3 has 14 amino acids. Germline loops: CDR1 SNHLY, CDR2 FYNNEI. The V end was cut by 5 bases, the J end by 2 bases, with 12 bases between. CDR3 sequence reads: CASSRLSGNYGYTF. CDR3 bases: TGTGCCAGCAGTCGTTTATCAGGGAACTATGGCTACACCTTC.